Following are 5 T cell receptor beta chains from one sample sequenced in a study of T cell clonotyping in hematopoietic cell transplantation. This table comes from immunoSEQ multiplex PCR, and its TCRdb copy is limited to in-frame clones, with some not included. The sample has 4,500 to 6,500 clones, around three quarters seen once. The material was peripheral blood mononuclear cells, obtained 30 days after allogeneic stem cell transplant. The receptors derive from a male patient between 55 and 70 years old who had an allogeneic stem cell transplant from an unrelated donor, so the T cells may come from the graft donor. Some clones in this sample may be carry-over from other donors' samples.

This clone appeared a few times. This chain links TRBV4-1 with TRBJ1-2; D gene uncertain. V was cut by 5 bases and J by 6 bases, with 13 bases left in between. The CDR3 length is 13 residues. Germline CDR1 is MGHRA and CDR2 is YSYEKL. CDR3 sequence reads: CASSVTGYDGYTF. The CDR3 DNA is TGCGCCAGCAGCGTTACCGGGTACGATGGCTACACCTTC.

The genes are TRBV11-3 and TRBJ2-7; 10 bases are shared with TRBD2. The CDR3 is 13 amino acids. V lost 5 bases, J lost 6 bases, and 4 bases stayed unmatched. Germline CDR1 is SGHNT and CDR2 is YENEEA. The CDR3 region is CASSGGTSAEQYF. The CDR3 DNA is TGTGCCAGCAGCGGGGGGACTAGCGCCGAGCAGTACTTC. Supplemented by reference TRBV11-3 and TRBJ2-7, the full variable domain reads EAGVVQSPRYKIIEKKQPVAFWCNPISGHNTLYWYLQNLGQGPELLIRYENEEAVDDSQLPKDRFSAERLKGVDSTLKIQPAELGDSAVYLCASSGGTSAEQYFGPGTRLTVT.

The chain employs TRBV11-2 and TRBJ2-7; D might be TRBD2 (6 bases). The germline V gene encodes CDR1 SGHAT and CDR2 FQNNGV. V was shortened by 3 bases and J by 3 bases, with 9 bases between the two germline ends. CDR3 length: 13 amino acids. CDR3: CASSLGGGYEQYF. The CDR3 coding sequence is TGTGCCAGCAGCTTGGGGGGAGGCTACGAGCAGTACTTC.

The chain couples TRBV10-3 to TRBJ1-1; D remains unclear. V was cut by 3 bases and J by 3 bases, with 8 bases left in between. Germline V CDR1 and CDR2: ENHRY, SYGVKD. The length of the CDR3 is 13 residues. CDR3: CAISEGRDTEAFF. DNA for the CDR3: TGTGCCATCAGTGAAGGGAGGGACACTGAAGCTTTCTTT.

The chain combines TRBV4-1 with TRBJ2-7; D is possibly TRBD1 (6 bases). The CDR3 loop spans 17 amino acids. V was cut by 0 bases and J by 3 bases, with 18 bases left in between. The V gene's germline CDR1 is MGHRA and CDR2 YSYEKL. The CDR3 protein is CASSQEEGGEEFYEQYF. In DNA form, the CDR3 reads TGCGCCAGCAGCCAAGAAGAAGGGGGTGAAGAGTTCTACGAGCAGTACTTC.